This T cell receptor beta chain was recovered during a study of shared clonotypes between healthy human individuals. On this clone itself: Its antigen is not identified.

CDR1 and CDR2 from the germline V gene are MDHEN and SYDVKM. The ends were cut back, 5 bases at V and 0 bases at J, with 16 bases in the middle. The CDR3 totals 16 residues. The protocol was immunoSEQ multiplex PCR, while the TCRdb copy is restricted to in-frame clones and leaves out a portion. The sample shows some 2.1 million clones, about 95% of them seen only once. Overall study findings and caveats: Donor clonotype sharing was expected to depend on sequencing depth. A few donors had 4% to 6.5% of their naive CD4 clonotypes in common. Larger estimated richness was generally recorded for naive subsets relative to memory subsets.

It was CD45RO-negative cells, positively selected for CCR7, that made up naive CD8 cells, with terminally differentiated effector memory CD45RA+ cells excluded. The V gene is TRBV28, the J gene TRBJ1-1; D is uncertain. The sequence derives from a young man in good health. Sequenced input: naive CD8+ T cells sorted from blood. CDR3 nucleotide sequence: TGTGCCAGCAGTACACCCGGCCTTACTATGAACACTGAAGCTTTCTTT. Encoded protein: CASSTPGLTMNTEAFF.